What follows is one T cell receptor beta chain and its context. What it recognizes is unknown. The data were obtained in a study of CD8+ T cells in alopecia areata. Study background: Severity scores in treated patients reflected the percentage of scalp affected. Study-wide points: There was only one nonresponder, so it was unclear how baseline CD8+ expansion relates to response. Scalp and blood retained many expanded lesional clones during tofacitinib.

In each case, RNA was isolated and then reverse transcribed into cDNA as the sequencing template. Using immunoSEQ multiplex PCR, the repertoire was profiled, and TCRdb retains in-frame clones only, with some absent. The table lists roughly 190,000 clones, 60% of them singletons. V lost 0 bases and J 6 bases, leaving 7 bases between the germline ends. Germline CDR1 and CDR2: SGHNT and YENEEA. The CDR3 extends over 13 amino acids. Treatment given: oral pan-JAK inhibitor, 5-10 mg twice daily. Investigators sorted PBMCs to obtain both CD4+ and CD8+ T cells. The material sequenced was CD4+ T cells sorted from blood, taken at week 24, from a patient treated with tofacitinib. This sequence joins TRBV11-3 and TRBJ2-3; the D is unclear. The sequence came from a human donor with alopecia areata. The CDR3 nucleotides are TGTGCCAGCAGCTTAGATCAGGTTGATACGCAGTATTTT. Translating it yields CASSLDQVDTQYF.